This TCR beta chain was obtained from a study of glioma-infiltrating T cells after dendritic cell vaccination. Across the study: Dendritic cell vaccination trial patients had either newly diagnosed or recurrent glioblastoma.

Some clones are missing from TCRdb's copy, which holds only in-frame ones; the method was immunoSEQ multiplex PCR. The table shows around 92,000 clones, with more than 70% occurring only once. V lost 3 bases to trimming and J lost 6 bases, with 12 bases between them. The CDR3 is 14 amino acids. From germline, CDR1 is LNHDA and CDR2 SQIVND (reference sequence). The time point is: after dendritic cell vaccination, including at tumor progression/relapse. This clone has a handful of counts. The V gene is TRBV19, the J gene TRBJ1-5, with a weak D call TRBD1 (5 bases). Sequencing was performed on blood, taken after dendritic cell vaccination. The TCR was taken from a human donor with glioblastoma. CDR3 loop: CASSMGQGGQPQHF. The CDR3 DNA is TGTGCCAGTAGTATGGGGCAGGGAGGTCAGCCCCAGCATTTT.